The present T cell receptor beta chain was sequenced within a study of OX40 agonist ivuxolimab in advanced cancers. As for the study in general: Treatment received earlier with anti-PD-1, anti-PD-L1 or anti-CTLA-4 agents was allowed, and over 35% had some.

The table came from immunoSEQ multiplex PCR; TCRdb's copy has only in-frame clones and leaves some out. Of under 85,000 clones in the sample, around 86% are singletons; the top ten hold about 8%. The ends were cut back, 6 bases at V and 3 bases at J, with 14 bases in the middle. The CDR3 sequence is 15 residues long. Looked up from germline, CDR1 is MNHEY and CDR2 is SVGAGI. A few counts support this clone. The sequence was obtained from an adult with an advanced solid tumor such as melanoma, head and neck, liver or kidney cancer. The sample here was CD4+ or CD8+ T cells sorted from blood, taken in a trial of the OX40 agonist ivuxolimab. The chain recombines TRBV6-5 with TRBJ1-4, with D perhaps TRBD1 (5 bases). CDR3 protein: CASSPWDRANEKLFF. The CDR3 coding sequence is TGTGCCAGCAGCCCGTGGGACCGGGCTAATGAAAAACTGTTTTTT.